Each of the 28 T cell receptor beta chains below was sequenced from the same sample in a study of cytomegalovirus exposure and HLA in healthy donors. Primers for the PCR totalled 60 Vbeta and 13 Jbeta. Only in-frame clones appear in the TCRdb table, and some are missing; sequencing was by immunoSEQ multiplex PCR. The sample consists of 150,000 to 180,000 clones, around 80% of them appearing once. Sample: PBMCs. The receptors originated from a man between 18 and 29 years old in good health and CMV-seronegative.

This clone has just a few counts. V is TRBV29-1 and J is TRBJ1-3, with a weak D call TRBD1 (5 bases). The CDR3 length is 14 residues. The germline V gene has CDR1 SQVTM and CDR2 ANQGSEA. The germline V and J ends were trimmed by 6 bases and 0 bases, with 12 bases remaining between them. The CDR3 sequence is CSVVSGDSGNTIYF. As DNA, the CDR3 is TGCAGCGTAGTCTCGGGGGACTCTGGAAACACCATATATTTT. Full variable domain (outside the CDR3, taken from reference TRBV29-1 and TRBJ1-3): SAVISQKPSRDICQRGTSLTIQCQVDSQVTMMFWYRQQPGQSLTLIATANQGSEATYESGFVIDKFPISRPNLTFSTLTVSNMSPEDSSIYLCSVVSGDSGNTIYFGEGSWLTVV.

The CDR3 DNA sequence: TGTGCCAGCAGCTTTAGTACCGGGTACGATACGCAGTATTTT. Its translation: CASSFSTGYDTQYF. The gene calls are TRBV5-6 and TRBJ2-3, with D hard to call. Germline lookup yields CDR1 SGHDT and CDR2 YYEEEE. Trimming took off 2 bases at V and 6 bases at J, with 13 bases between the two ends. This CDR3 spans 14 amino acids.

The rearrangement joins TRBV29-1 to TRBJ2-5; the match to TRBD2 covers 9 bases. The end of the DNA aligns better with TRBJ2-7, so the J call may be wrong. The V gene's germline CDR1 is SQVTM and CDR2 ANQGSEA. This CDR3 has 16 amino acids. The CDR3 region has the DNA TGCAGCGTGCCCGGGGCTAGCGGGACGGGGGTTTCCGAGCAGTACTTC. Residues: CSVPGASGTGVSEQYF.

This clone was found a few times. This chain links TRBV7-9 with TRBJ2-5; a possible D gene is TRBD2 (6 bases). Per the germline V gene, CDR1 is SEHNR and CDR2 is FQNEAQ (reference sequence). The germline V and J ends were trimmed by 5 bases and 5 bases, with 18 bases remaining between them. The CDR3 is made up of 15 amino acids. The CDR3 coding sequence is TGTGCCAGCAGCGAAGGGACTCGCGCTCCGGAGACCCAGTACTTC. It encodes CASSEGTRAPETQYF. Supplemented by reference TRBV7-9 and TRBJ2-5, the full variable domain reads DTGVSQNPRHKITKRGQNVTFRCDPISEHNRLYWYRQTLGQGPEFLTYFQNEAQLEKSRLLSDRFSAERPKGSFSTLEIQRTEQGDSAMYLCASSEGTRAPETQYFGPGTRLLVL.

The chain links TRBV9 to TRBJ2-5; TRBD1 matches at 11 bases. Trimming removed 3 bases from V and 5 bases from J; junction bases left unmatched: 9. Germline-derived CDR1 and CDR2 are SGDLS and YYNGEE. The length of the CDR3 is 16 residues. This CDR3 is CASSAEDRGPGETQYF. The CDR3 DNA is TGTGCCAGCAGCGCAGAGGACAGGGGGCCAGGGGAGACCCAGTACTTC.

The DNA of the CDR3 is TGTGCCAGCAGCTGGGACAGGGGGCGATGGGGACTAGCGGGAGGATACGAGCAGTACTTC. Translated: CASSWDRGRWGLAGGYEQYF. This rearrangement joins TRBV28 to TRBJ2-7, with 15 bases that match TRBD2. V was clipped by 6 bases and J by 4 bases; unmatched bases: 19. The CDR3 runs to 20 residues. Germline V gene data show CDR1 as MDHEN and CDR2 as SYDVKM.

The CDR3 here is CASSSTTRAPNEQFF. CDR3 sequence (DNA): TGTGCCAGCAGTAGCACGACTAGGGCCCCGAATGAGCAGTTCTTC. V gene TRBV5-4 combines with J gene TRBJ2-1, with a tentative D call TRBD2 (6 bases). The V end lost 5 bases, the J end lost 7 bases, and 19 bases lay between the germline ends. The CDR3 has 15 amino acids. Germline V gene sequence: CDR1 SGHNT, CDR2 YYREEE (reference sequence). The entire variable domain, with the rest obtained from reference TRBV5-4 and TRBJ2-1, is as follows: ETGVTQSPTHLIKTRGQQVTLRCSSQSGHNTVSWYQQALGQGPQFIFQYYREEENGRGNFPPRFSGLQFPNYSSELNVNALELDDSALYLCASSSTTRAPNEQFFGPGTRLTVL.

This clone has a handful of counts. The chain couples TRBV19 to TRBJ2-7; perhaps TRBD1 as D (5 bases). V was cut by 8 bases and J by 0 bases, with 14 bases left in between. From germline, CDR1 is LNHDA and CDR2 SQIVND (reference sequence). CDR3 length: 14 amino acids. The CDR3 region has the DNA TGTGCCAGTGCCTCCAGGGTTTCCTCCTACGAGCAGTACTTC. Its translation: CASASRVSSYEQYF.

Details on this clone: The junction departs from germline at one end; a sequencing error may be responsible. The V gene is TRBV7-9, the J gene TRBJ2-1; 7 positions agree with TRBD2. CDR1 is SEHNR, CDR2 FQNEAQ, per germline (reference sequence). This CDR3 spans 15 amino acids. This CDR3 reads CSSSPGEGHYNEQFF. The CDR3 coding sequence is TGTTCCAGCAGCCCTGGGGAGGGCCACTACAATGAGCAGTTCTTC.

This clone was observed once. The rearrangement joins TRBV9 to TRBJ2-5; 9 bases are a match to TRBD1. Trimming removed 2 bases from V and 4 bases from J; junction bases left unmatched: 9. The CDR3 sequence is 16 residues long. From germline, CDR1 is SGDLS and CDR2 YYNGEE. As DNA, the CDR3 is TGTGCCAGCAGCGTGAGACAGGGGGAAAGAGGAGAGACCCAGTACTTC. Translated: CASSVRQGERGETQYF.

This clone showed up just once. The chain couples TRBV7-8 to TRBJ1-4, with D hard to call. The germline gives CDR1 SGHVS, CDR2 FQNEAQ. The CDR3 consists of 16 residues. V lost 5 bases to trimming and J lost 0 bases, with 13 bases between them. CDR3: CASSPRTLATNEKLFF. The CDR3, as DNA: TGTGCCAGCAGCCCCCGGACTCTTGCAACTAATGAAAAACTGTTTTTT.

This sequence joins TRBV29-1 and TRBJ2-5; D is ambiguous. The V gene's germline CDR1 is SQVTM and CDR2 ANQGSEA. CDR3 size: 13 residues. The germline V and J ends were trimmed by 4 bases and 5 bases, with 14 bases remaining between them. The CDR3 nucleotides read TGCAGCGTTGTAAGACAAAACCGGGAGACCCAGTACTTC. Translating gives CSVVRQNRETQYF. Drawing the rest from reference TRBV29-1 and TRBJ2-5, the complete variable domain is SAVISQKPSRDICQRGTSLTIQCQVDSQVTMMFWYRQQPGQSLTLIATANQGSEATYESGFVIDKFPISRPNLTFSTLTVSNMSPEDSSIYLCSVVRQNRETQYFGPGTRLLVL.

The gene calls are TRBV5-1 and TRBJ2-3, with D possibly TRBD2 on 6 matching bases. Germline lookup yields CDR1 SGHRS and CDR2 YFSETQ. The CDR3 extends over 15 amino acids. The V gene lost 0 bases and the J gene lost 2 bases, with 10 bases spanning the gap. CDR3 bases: TGCGCCAGCAGCTTGGATGGCGGGGCCACAGATACGCAGTATTTT. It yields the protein CASSLDGGATDTQYF.

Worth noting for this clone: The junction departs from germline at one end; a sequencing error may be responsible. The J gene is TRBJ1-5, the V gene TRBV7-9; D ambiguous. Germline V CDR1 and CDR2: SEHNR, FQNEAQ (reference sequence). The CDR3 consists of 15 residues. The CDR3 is CSSSSVRESNQPQHF. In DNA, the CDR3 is TGTTCCAGCAGCTCCGTCCGGGAGAGCAATCAGCCCCAGCATTTT. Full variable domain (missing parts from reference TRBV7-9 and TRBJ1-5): DTGVSQNPRHKITKRGQNVTFRCDPISEHNRLYWYRQTLGQGPEFLTYFQNEAQLEKSRLLSDRFSAERPKGSFSTLEIQRTEQGDSAMYLCSSSSVRESNQPQHFGDGTRLSIL.

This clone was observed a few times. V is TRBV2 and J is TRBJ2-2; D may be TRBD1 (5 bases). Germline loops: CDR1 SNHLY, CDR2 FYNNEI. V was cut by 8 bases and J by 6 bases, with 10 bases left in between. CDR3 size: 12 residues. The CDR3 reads CASGQAAGELFF. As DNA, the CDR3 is TGTGCCAGCGGACAAGCCGCCGGGGAGCTGTTTTTT.

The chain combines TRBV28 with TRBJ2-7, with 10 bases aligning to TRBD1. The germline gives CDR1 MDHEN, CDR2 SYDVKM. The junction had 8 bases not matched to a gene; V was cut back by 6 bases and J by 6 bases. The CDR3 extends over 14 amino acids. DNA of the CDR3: TGTGCCAGCAGCCCAGGACAGGGGGGTAGCGAGCAGTACTTC. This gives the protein CASSPGQGGSEQYF.

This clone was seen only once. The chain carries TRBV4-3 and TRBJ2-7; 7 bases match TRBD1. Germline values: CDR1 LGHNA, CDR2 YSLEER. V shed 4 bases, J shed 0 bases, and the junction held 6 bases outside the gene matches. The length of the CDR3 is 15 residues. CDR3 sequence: CASSLNRGSSYEQYF. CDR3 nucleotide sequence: TGCGCCAGCAGCCTTAACAGGGGTTCCTCCTACGAGCAGTACTTC.

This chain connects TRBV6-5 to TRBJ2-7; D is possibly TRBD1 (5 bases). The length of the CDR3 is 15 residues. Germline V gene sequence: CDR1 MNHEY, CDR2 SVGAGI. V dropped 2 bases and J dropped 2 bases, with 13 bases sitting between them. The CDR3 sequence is CASSYGADGTYEQYF. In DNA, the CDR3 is TGTGCCAGCAGTTACGGGGCCGACGGAACCTACGAGCAGTACTTC.

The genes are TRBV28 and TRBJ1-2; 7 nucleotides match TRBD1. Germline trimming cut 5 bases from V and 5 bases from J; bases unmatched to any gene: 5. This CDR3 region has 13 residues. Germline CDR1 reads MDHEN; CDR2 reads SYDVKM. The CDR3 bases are TGTGCCAGCAGTCGCCGGGACAGATATGGCTACACCTTC. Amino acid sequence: CASSRRDRYGYTF.

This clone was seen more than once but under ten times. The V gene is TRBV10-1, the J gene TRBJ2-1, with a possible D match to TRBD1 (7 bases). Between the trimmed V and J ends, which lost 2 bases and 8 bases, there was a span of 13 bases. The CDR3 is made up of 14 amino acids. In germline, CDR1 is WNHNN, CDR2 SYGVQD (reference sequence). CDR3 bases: TGCGCCAGCAGTGAGCGGCCCAGGGGGGATGAGCAGTTCTTC. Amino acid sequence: CASSERPRGDEQFF.

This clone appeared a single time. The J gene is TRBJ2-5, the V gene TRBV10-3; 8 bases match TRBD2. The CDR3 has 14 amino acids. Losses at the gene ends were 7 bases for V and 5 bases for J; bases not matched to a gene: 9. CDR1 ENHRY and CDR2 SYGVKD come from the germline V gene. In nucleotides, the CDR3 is TGTGCCATCACGCCGGGAGGGCCGGAGGAGACCCAGTACTTC. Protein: CAITPGGPEETQYF.

CDR3 amino acids: CASTEQGTGELFF. CDR3 nucleotide sequence: TGCGCCAGCACCGAGCAGGGGACCGGGGAGCTGTTTTTT. This chain joins TRBV10-1 and TRBJ2-2; D is possibly TRBD1 (6 bases). The CDR3 sequence is 13 residues long. V was trimmed by 7 bases and J by 5 bases, leaving 11 bases between them. Looked up from germline, CDR1 is WNHNN and CDR2 is SYGVQD (reference sequence).

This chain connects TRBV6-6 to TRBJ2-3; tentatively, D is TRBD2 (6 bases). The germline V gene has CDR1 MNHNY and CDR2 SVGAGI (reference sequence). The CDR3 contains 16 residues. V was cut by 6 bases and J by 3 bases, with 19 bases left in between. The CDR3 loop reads CASSRDLAGWTDTQYF. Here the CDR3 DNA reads TGTGCCAGCAGCCGAGACTTGGCGGGATGGACAGATACGCAGTATTTT.

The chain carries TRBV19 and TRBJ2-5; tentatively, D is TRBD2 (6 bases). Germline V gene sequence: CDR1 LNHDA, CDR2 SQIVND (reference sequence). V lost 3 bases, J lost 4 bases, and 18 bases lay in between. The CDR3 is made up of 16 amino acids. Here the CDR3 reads CASSMGGGTLPETQYF. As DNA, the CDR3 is TGTGCCAGTAGTATGGGTGGGGGGACCCTCCCAGAGACCCAGTACTTC.

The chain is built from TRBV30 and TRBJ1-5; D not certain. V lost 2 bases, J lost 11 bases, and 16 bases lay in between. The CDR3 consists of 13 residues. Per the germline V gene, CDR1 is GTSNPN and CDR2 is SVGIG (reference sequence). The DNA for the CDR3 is TGTGCCTGGAGTCAGGCAGGAAGGTTGGCCCAGCATTTT. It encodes CAWSQAGRLAQHF.

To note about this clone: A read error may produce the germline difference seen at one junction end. The CDR3 DNA reads TGTTCCAGCAGTTATGGGACTAGCGGGGCCCAAGAGACCCAGTACTTC. As protein: CSSSYGTSGAQETQYF. This sequence joins TRBV7-9 and TRBJ2-5; the match to TRBD2 covers 13 bases. The CDR3 has 16 amino acids. In germline, CDR1 is SEHNR, CDR2 FQNEAQ (reference sequence).

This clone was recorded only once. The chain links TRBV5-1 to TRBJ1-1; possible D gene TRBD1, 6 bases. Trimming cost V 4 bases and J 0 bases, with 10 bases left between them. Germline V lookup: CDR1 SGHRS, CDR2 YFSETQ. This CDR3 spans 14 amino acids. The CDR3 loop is CASSVRGVNTEAFF. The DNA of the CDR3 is TGCGCCAGCAGCGTCAGGGGAGTGAACACTGAAGCTTTCTTT.

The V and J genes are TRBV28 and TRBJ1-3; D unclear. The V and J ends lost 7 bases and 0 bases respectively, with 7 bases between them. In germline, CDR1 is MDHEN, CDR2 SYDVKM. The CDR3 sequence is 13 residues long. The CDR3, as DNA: TGTGCCAGCAATCAGGTCTCTGGAAACACCATATATTTT. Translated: CASNQVSGNTIYF.